This TCR beta chain was obtained from a study of blood T cell repertoires in COVID-19. Across the whole study: Some COVID-19 samples were acute and others convalescent; all came from the United States, Italy and Spain. Sample material is recorded as cDNA or gDNA derived from T cells, B-cell-depleted T cells, or PBMCs.

In the source study's methods: It was from reference gene primer amplification that nucleated cell counts were estimated. Repertoires were generated with immunoSEQ multiplex PCR, while TCRdb's copy carries only in-frame clones and drops some. V, J and clone size are taken as reported in that table, and D and trimming were inferred from the DNA itself. The sample holds 250,000 to 350,000 clones, 65% to 85% seen once. Seattle-derived patients entered the study during active infection and were followed longitudinally. The CDR3 runs 17 residues. The V and J ends lost 5 bases and 0 bases, in that order; junction bases with no gene match: 3. Germline V gene lookup returns CDR1 SGHTA and CDR2 FQGTGA.

The sequence came from a human donor with COVID-19, enrolled during active disease. The donor label of this sample is uncertain. Sequencing was done on a sample of peripheral blood. The V call is TRBV7-3, the J call TRBJ2-3, with 15 bases that match TRBD2. The CDR3 DNA is TGTGCCAGCAGCCTAGGACTAGCGGGAGGGAGCACAGATACGCAGTATTTT. This encodes CASSLGLAGGSTDTQYF.